These 31 T cell receptor beta chains were sequenced from one sample in a study of radiation and T cells in renal cell carcinoma. Sequencing was performed with immunoSEQ multiplex PCR; in TCRdb, only in-frame clones are kept and a portion is missing. The sample lists just over 95,000 clones; 80% to 90% were seen once. Described time point: blood 4 weeks post-SBRT, at nephrectomy. The treatment is: 15 Gy SBRT to primary tumor, nephrectomy 4 weeks later. This specimen was blood, taken from a patient whose treatment included radiotherapy and nephrectomy. The receptor source for this set is a man in his 60s with renal cell carcinoma.

Here the CDR3 DNA reads TGTGCCAGCAGCACCTCGGGTATTGGTGTGGCCGGGGAGCTGTTTTTT. Translating it yields CASSTSGIGVAGELFF. The V gene is TRBV7-2, the J gene TRBJ2-2, with no clear D. Trimming stripped 5 bases from V and 6 bases from J, with 19 bases between. The CDR3 sequence is 16 residues long. CDR1 is SGHTA, CDR2 FQGNSA, per germline.

The chain carries TRBV7-2 and TRBJ1-5; D unresolved. CDR3 length: 15 residues. CDR1 SGHTA and CDR2 FQGNSA come from the germline V gene. Trimming took 0 bases from V and 5 from J, leaving 11 bases between them. The CDR3 sequence: CASSLASQRDQPQHF. The CDR3 DNA reads TGTGCCAGCAGCTTAGCGAGTCAGAGGGATCAGCCCCAGCATTTT. Based on the CDR3 plus reference TRBV7-2 and TRBJ1-5, the full variable domain is GAGVSQSPSNKVTEKGKDVELRCDPISGHTALYWYRQSLGQGLEFLIYFQGNSAPDKSGLPSDRFSAERTGGSVSTLTIQRTQQEDSAVYLCASSLASQRDQPQHFGDGTRLSIL.

This chain links TRBV25-1 with TRBJ1-2, with D uncertain. V lost 2 bases, J lost 2 bases, and 9 bases lay in between. The germline CDR1 and CDR2 sequences are MGHDK and SYGVNS. The CDR3 covers 14 residues. DNA of the CDR3: TGTGCCAGCAGTGAACCCCCCCAGAACTATGGCTACACCTTC. Protein sequence: CASSEPPQNYGYTF.

The chain links TRBV7-9 to TRBJ2-7; possibly TRBD1 for D (5 bases). This CDR3 spans 11 amino acids. Trimming shortened V by 7 bases and J by 5 bases, and 9 bases separated the two germline ends. Germline values: CDR1 SEHNR, CDR2 FQNEAQ (reference sequence). CDR3: CASTIGDEQYF. CDR3 nucleotide sequence: TGTGCCAGCACCATAGGGGACGAGCAGTACTTC. Variable domain in full (rest from reference TRBV7-9 and TRBJ2-7): DTGVSQNPRHKITKRGQNVTFRCDPISEHNRLYWYRQTLGQGPEFLTYFQNEAQLEKSRLLSDRFSAERPKGSFSTLEIQRTEQGDSAMYLCASTIGDEQYFGPGTRLTVT.

This chain uses TRBV27 with TRBJ2-7, with TRBD1 matching over 9 bases. Germline V gene data show CDR1 as MNHEY and CDR2 as SMNVEV (reference sequence). V was clipped by 4 bases and J by 2 bases; unmatched bases: 6. This CDR3 contains 15 residues. CDR3 bases: TGTGCCAGCAGTTCATACGACAGGGGGACCTACGAGCAGTACTTC. Translating it yields CASSSYDRGTYEQYF.

The rearrangement uses TRBV19 and TRBJ1-1, with D possibly matching TRBD1 (6 bases). CDR3 length: 15 residues. Trimming shortened V by 6 bases and J by 3 bases, and 17 bases separated the two germline ends. The germline V gene has CDR1 LNHDA and CDR2 SQIVND (reference sequence). As DNA, the CDR3 is TGTGCCAGTAGACCCCTCGGCAGGGGAGACACTGAAGCTTTCTTT. Residues: CASRPLGRGDTEAFF.

The rearrangement joins TRBV6-1 to TRBJ1-2; 8 bases agree with TRBD1. This CDR3 contains 13 residues. The trim removed 6 bases at V and 2 bases at J, leaving 2 bases unmatched. The germline V gene encodes CDR1 MNHNS and CDR2 SASEGT. CDR3: CASSQGANYGYTF. Written as DNA, the CDR3 is TGTGCCAGCAGCCAGGGGGCGAACTATGGCTACACCTTC.

The CDR3 spells CASSFAYEQYF. The CDR3 bases are TGTGCCAGCAGTTTTGCCTACGAGCAGTACTTC. The chain employs TRBV28 and TRBJ2-7; D not resolved. The CDR3 spans 11 residues. CDR1 MDHEN and CDR2 SYDVKM come from the germline V gene. V was trimmed by 3 bases and J by 2 bases, leaving 2 bases between them.

The chain couples TRBV19 to TRBJ2-7; D is ambiguous. Per germline, CDR1 LNHDA and CDR2 SQIVND (reference sequence). This CDR3 has 11 residues. The germline V and J ends were trimmed by 10 bases and 1 base, with 8 bases remaining between them. DNA of the CDR3: TGTGCCACAAGAATGTCCTACGAGCAGTACTTC. It is translated as CATRMSYEQYF.

This chain joins TRBV5-6 and TRBJ2-5; D remains ambiguous. The CDR3 has 15 residues. Trimming cost V 4 bases and J 2 bases, with 15 bases left between them. Germline V gene sequence: CDR1 SGHDT, CDR2 YYEEEE. CDR3 in DNA: TGTGCCAGCAGCCCGCAACCACAAAGACAAGAGACCCAGTACTTC. Amino acid sequence: CASSPQPQRQETQYF. The full variable domain, rest sourced from reference TRBV5-6 and TRBJ2-5, is DAGVTQSPTHLIKTRGQQVTLRCSPKSGHDTVSWYQQALGQGPQFIFQYYEEEERQRGNFPDRFSGHQFPNYSSELNVNALLLGDSALYLCASSPQPQRQETQYFGPGTRLLVL.

This chain uses TRBV7-2 with TRBJ2-5; D gene ambiguous. This CDR3 spans 13 amino acids. CDR1 and CDR2 from the germline V gene are SGHTA and FQGNSA. Trimming removed 8 bases from V and 2 bases from J, with 12 bases in between. The CDR3 DNA follows: TGTGCCAGCGCCTGGACCGATCAAGAGACCCAGTACTTC. This encodes CASAWTDQETQYF.

This sequence joins TRBV6-6 and TRBJ2-1, with 8 bases identical to TRBD1. V gave up 6 bases and J gave up 4 bases; unmatched junction bases: 5. CDR3 size: 14 residues. CDR1 is MNHNY and CDR2 is SVGAGI in the germline V gene (reference sequence). The CDR3: CASSPGQDYNEQFF. CDR3 nucleotide sequence: TGTGCCAGCAGCCCGGGACAGGATTACAATGAGCAGTTCTTC.

The chain couples TRBV19 to TRBJ2-7; TRBD1 aligns across 9 bases. Germline V CDR1 and CDR2: LNHDA, SQIVND (reference sequence). J lost 4 bases, V lost 5 bases, and 6 bases had no gene match. The CDR3 has 14 amino acids. The CDR3, as DNA: TGTGCCAGTAGTGGATGGGACAGGGATTACGAGCAGTACTTC. Translated, it gives CASSGWDRDYEQYF.

The chain carries TRBV10-3 and TRBJ2-7; D is undetermined. Germline V lookup: CDR1 ENHRY, CDR2 SYGVKD. V lost 6 bases to trimming and J lost 5 bases, with 14 bases between them. The CDR3 is 13 residues long. The DNA for the CDR3 is TGTGCCATCAGAGGAAGAGTAGTTGACGAGCAGTACTTC. It specifies CAIRGRVVDEQYF.

The chain carries TRBV28 and TRBJ2-7, with D perhaps matching TRBD1 (6 bases). The CDR3 length is 12 residues. CDR1 MDHEN and CDR2 SYDVKM come from the germline V gene. Trimming stripped 6 bases from V and 5 bases from J, with 11 bases between. The chain's CDR3 is CASRPEGDEQYF. CDR3 bases: TGTGCCAGCAGACCTGAGGGGGACGAGCAGTACTTC. Based on the CDR3 plus reference TRBV28 and TRBJ2-7, the full variable domain is DVKVTQSSRYLVKRTGEKVFLECVQDMDHENMFWYRQDPGLGLRLIYFSYDVKMKEKGDIPEGYSVSREKKERFSLILESASTNQTSMYLCASRPEGDEQYFGPGTRLTVT.

The table lists this clone with a count of one. The CDR3 nucleotides read TGCGCCAGCAGCGGGACAGGGTTAATTGAAAAACTGTTTTTT. Translating gives CASSGTGLIEKLFF. The chain couples TRBV5-1 to TRBJ1-4; 9 positions agree with TRBD1. V shed 4 bases, J shed 7 bases, and the junction held 5 bases outside the gene matches. This CDR3 has 14 residues. Germline CDR1 reads SGHRS; CDR2 reads YFSETQ.

The rearrangement joins TRBV9 to TRBJ2-1; D is possibly TRBD2 (6 bases). Trimming shortened V by 0 bases and J by 5 bases, and 9 bases separated the two germline ends. Germline CDR1 reads SGDLS; CDR2 reads YYNGEE. This CDR3 comprises 14 residues. The CDR3 loop reads CASSVGGGNNEQFF. CDR3 DNA: TGTGCCAGCAGCGTAGGGGGCGGGAACAATGAGCAGTTCTTC.

In its sample, this clone was seen a few times. The rearrangement links TRBV4-2 to TRBJ1-5; perhaps TRBD1 as D (6 bases). Germline CDR1 LGHNA, CDR2 YNFKEQ. This CDR3 spans 15 amino acids. V shed 3 bases and J shed 4 bases, with 13 bases lying between them. Here the CDR3 DNA reads TGTGCCAGCAGCCAGAATAACAGGGTGAATCAGCCCCAGCATTTT. Its translation: CASSQNNRVNQPQHF.

This sequence joins TRBV25-1 and TRBJ1-4; TRBD1 agrees at 7 bases. Germline CDR1 is MGHDK and CDR2 is SYGVNS. The CDR3 runs to 15 residues. After removal of 4 bases from V and 7 bases from J, the junction contained 9 bases not matched to a gene. The CDR3 DNA reads as TGTGCCAGCAGTGGTTTTACAGGGGTGGGTGAAAAACTGTTTTTT. This sequence encodes CASSGFTGVGEKLFF.

This chain joins TRBV19 and TRBJ2-7; perhaps TRBD1 as D (5 bases). Germline V gives CDR1 LNHDA, CDR2 SQIVND (reference sequence). The ends were cut back, 4 bases at V and 5 bases at J, with 12 bases in the middle. The CDR3 runs 13 residues. CDR3 coding DNA: TGTGCCAGTAGTAACCAGGGTTACCACGAGCAGTACTTC. It translates to CASSNQGYHEQYF. Using reference TRBV19 and TRBJ2-7 for the parts outside the CDR3, the full variable domain is DGGITQSPKYLFRKEGQNVTLSCEQNLNHDAMYWYRQDPGQGLRLIYYSQIVNDFQKGDIAEGYSVSREKKESFPLTVTSAQKNPTAFYLCASSNQGYHEQYFGPGTRLTVT.

The chain combines TRBV28 with TRBJ2-3, with a tentative D call TRBD2 (5 bases). This CDR3 region has 14 residues. Looked up from germline, CDR1 is MDHEN and CDR2 is SYDVKM. V was shortened by 8 bases and J by 1 base, with 13 bases between the two germline ends. The CDR3 nucleotides read TGTGCCAGCCAACTAGGATTGGGCACAGATACGCAGTATTTT. Its translation is CASQLGLGTDTQYF.

The chain has TRBV27 and TRBJ2-7; 8 bases align to TRBD2. CDR1 MNHEY and CDR2 SMNVEV come from the germline V gene (reference sequence). The CDR3 consists of 16 residues. The J segment lost 7 bases and the V segment lost 1 base, leaving 12 bases of the junction unmatched. CDR3 protein: CASSLFAGGAPEEQYF. The DNA for the CDR3 is TGTGCCAGCAGTTTATTCGCGGGAGGCGCGCCCGAGGAGCAGTACTTC.

The chain recombines TRBV15 with TRBJ2-3; D not resolved. CDR1 LNHNV and CDR2 YYDKDF come from the germline V gene (reference sequence). Between the trimmed V and J ends, which lost 1 base and 0 bases, there was a span of 5 bases. CDR3 length: 14 amino acids. The CDR3 sequence is CATSRGVSTDTQYF. CDR3 DNA sequence: TGTGCCACCAGCAGAGGGGTTAGCACAGATACGCAGTATTTT.

The rearrangement links TRBV11-2 to TRBJ2-5; 8 bases fit TRBD1. The CDR3 covers 16 residues. The germline V gene encodes CDR1 SGHAT and CDR2 FQNNGV. Losses at the gene ends were 1 base for V and 2 bases for J; bases not matched to a gene: 6. The CDR3 DNA follows: TGTGCCAGCAGCTTAGGGTCCGGGACAGGACAAGAGACCCAGTACTTC. Translated, it gives CASSLGSGTGQETQYF. The full variable domain, completed using reference TRBV11-2 and TRBJ2-5, is EAGVAQSPRYKIIEKRQSVAFWCNPISGHATLYWYQQILGQGPKLLIQFQNNGVVDDSQLPKDRFSAERLKGVDSTLKIQPAKLEDSAVYLCASSLGSGTGQETQYFGPGTRLLVL.

The count of this clone is one. The chain combines TRBV19 with TRBJ2-7, with 11 nucleotides matching TRBD1. This CDR3 region has 16 residues. In germline, CDR1 is LNHDA, CDR2 SQIVND (reference sequence). V lost 9 bases and J lost 5; bases outside the gene matches: 15. The CDR3 nucleotides are TGTGCCAGCACAAAGGTCAAGGGACAGGGGGTGAACGAGCAGTACTTC. Translated, it gives CASTKVKGQGVNEQYF.

In this sample, this clone turned up once. The rearrangement links TRBV19 to TRBJ1-5; 7 positions match TRBD1. V was pared by 5 bases and J by 0 bases, with 4 bases of the junction left unmatched. Germline V lookup: CDR1 LNHDA, CDR2 SQIVND (reference sequence). CDR3 length equals 15 residues. The CDR3 DNA reads as TGTGCCAGTAGTCGTGGGACAGTTAGCAATCAGCCCCAGCATTTT. Amino acid sequence: CASSRGTVSNQPQHF.

This chain connects TRBV19 to TRBJ1-1; the D gene is possibly TRBD1 (6 bases). The CDR3 is 15 residues long. Germline CDR1 and CDR2: LNHDA and SQIVND (reference sequence). The V gene lost 1 base and the J gene lost 4 bases, with 13 bases spanning the gap. Here the CDR3 reads CASSIVRGISTEAFF. The CDR3 region has the DNA TGTGCCAGTAGTATAGTAAGGGGGATTAGCACTGAAGCTTTCTTT.

The gene calls are TRBV11-2 and TRBJ2-1; the match to TRBD2 covers 15 bases. CDR1 SGHAT and CDR2 FQNNGV come from the germline V gene. This CDR3 spans 15 amino acids. J gave up 7 bases and V 5 bases, and 3 bases lay outside the gene matches. This CDR3 is CASSRTSGRVNEQFF. In DNA, the CDR3 is TGTGCCAGCAGCCGGACTAGCGGGAGGGTTAATGAGCAGTTCTTC.

The chain is built from TRBV5-1 and TRBJ2-7; 8 bases match TRBD2. Trimming removed 5 bases from V and 5 bases from J; junction bases left unmatched: 6. The CDR3 has 13 amino acids. CDR1 and CDR2 from the germline V gene are SGHRS and YFSETQ. The CDR3 DNA sequence: TGCGCCAGCAGGTTGAGCGGGAGCCACGAGCAGTACTTC. This gives the protein CASRLSGSHEQYF.

This chain uses TRBV5-8 with TRBJ2-3; the match to TRBD1 covers 7 bases. The J segment lost 2 bases and the V segment lost 6 bases, leaving 6 bases of the junction unmatched. The germline CDR1 and CDR2 sequences are SGHTS and YDEGEE. There are 14 residues in the CDR3. The CDR3, as DNA: TGTGCCAGCACGCCACAGGGGCTCACAGATACGCAGTATTTT. Translated: CASTPQGLTDTQYF.

CDR3 coding DNA: TGTGCCATCAGTGAGCCGGGACTAGCGGGAGCCTACGAGCAGTACTTC. Translating gives CAISEPGLAGAYEQYF. V is TRBV10-3 and J is TRBJ2-7; 14 nucleotides align to TRBD2. The CDR3 is 16 residues long. Germline CDR1 ENHRY, CDR2 SYGVKD. The junction had 2 bases not matched to a gene; V was cut back by 2 bases and J by 2 bases.